Listed here is a single T cell receptor (beta chain). Its target is not known. The protocol was immunoSEQ multiplex PCR, while the TCRdb copy is restricted to in-frame clones and leaves out a portion. The sample has some 95,000 clones, roughly 85% seen once. This entry is derived from a study of T cell responses to AZD1222 COVID-19 vaccine. The overall study: Pooling covered second doses at about 4 or about 12 weeks.

The study's findings and limits: The donor cohort was predominantly white British with a female majority, and clonal diversity may have been underestimated. Regions 160-218 and 743-854 held dominance among vaccine-associated CD4 TCRs, which spanned spike. Two doses of AZD1222 preceded a rise in Spike-specific TCR breadth and depth.

The CDR3 spans 15 residues. The germline gives CDR1 MNHEY, CDR2 SVGEGT. Between the trimmed V and J ends, which lost 2 bases and 8 bases, there was a span of 16 bases. The starting material was peripheral blood, obtained on day 0 of AZD1222 vaccination. The J gene is TRBJ2-1, the V gene TRBV6-2 or TRBV6-3; D is possibly TRBD1 or TRBD2 (5 bases each). The receptor's source is an adult in good health. The CDR3 DNA is TGTGCCAGCAGTTACGGGGGAAGCCTCCGCGATGAGCAGTTCTTC. Translation: CASSYGGSLRDEQFF.